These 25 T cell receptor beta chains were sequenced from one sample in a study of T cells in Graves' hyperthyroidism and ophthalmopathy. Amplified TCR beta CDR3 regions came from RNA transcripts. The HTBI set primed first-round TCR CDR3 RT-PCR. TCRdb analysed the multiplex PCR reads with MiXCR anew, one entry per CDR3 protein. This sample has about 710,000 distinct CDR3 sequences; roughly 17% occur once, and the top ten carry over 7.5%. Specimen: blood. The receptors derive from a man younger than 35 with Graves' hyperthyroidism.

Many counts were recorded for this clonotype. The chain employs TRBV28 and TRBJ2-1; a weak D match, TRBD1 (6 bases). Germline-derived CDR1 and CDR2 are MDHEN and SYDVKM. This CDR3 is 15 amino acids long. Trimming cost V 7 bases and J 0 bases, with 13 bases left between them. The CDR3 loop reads CASKGVGSSYNEQFF. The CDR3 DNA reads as TGTGCCAGCAAGGGGGTGGGAAGCTCCTACAATGAGCAGTTCTTC.

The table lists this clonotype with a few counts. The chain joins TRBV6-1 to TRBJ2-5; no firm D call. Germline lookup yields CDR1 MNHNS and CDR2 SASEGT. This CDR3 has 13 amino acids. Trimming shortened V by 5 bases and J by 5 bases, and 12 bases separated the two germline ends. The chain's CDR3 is CASSPNRTETQYF. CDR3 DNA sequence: TGTGCCAGCAGTCCCAACCGGACGGAGACCCAGTACTTC.

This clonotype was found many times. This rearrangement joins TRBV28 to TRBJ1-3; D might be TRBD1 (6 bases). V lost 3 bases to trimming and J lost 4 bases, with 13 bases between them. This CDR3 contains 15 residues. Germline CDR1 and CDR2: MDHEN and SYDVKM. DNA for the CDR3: TGTGCCAGCAGTTTGGGGGGCGCGGACGGAAACACCATATATTTT. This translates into CASSLGGADGNTIYF.

The CDR3 region has the DNA TGTGCCAGCAGCGGACAGGGGTACAACTATGGCTACACCTTC. It specifies CASSGQGYNYGYTF. This chain uses TRBV9 with TRBJ1-2; 8 bases agree with TRBD1. J gave up 2 bases and V 3 bases, and 3 bases lay outside the gene matches. This CDR3 has 14 amino acids. Looked up from germline, CDR1 is SGDLS and CDR2 is YYNGEE.

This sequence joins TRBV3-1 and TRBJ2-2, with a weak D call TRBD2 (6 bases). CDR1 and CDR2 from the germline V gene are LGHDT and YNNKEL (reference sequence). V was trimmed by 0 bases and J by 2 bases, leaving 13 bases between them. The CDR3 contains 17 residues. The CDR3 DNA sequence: TGTGCCAGCAGCCAAGATTGCGGGGAGGTCAACACCGGGGAGCTGTTTTTT. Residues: CASSQDCGEVNTGELFF. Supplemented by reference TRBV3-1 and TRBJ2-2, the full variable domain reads DTAVSQTPKYLVTQMGNDKSIKCEQNLGHDTMYWYKQDSKKFLKIMFSYNNKELIINETVPNRFSPKSPDKAHLNLHINSLELGDSAVYFCASSQDCGEVNTGELFFGEGSRLTVL.

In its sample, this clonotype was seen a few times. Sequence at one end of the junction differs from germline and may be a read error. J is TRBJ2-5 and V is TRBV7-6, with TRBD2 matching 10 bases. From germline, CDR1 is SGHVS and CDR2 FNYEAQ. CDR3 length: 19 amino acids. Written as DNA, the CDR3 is TGTGCTAGCAGCTTAGATGGGCCTAGCGGGAGAGACCTCCTGGAGACCCAGTACTTC. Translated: CASSLDGPSGRDLLETQYF.

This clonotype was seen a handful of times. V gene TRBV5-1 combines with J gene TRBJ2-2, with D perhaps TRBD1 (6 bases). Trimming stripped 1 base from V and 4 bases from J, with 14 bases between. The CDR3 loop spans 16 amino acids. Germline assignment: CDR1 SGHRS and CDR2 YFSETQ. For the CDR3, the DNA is TGCGCCAGCAGCTTGTGGCAGGGGCGCGTCACCGGGGAGCTGTTTTTT. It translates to CASSLWQGRVTGELFF.

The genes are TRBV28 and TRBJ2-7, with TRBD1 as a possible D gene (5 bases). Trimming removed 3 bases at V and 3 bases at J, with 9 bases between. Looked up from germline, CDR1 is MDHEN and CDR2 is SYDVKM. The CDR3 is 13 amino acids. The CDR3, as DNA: TGTGCCAGCAGTTTCTTTCAGGGCTACGAGCAGTACTTC. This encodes CASSFFQGYEQYF.

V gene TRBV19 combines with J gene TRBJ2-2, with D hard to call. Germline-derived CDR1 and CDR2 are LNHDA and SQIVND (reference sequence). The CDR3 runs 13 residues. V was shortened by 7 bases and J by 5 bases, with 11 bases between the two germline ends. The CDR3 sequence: CASNPAPTGELFF. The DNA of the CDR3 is TGTGCCAGTAATCCAGCGCCGACCGGGGAGCTGTTTTTT.

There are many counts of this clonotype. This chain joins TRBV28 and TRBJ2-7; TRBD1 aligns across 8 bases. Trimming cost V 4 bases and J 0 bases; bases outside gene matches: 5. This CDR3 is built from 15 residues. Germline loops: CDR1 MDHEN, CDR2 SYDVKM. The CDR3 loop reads CASSSRTGNSYEQYF. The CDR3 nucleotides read TGTGCCAGCAGTTCTCGGACAGGGAACTCCTACGAGCAGTACTTC.

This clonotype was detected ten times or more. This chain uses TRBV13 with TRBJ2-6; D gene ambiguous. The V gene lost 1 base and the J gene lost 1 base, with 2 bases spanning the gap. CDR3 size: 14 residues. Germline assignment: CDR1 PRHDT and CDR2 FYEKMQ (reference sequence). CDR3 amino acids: CASSLASGANVLTF. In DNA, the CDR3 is TGTGCCAGCAGCTTAGCGTCTGGGGCCAACGTCCTGACTTTC.

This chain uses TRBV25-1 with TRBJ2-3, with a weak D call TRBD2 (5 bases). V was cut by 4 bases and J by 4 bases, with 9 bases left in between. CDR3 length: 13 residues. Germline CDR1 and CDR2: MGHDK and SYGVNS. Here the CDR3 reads CASSGEGADTQYF. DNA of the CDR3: TGTGCCAGCAGTGGTGAGGGAGCAGATACGCAGTATTTT. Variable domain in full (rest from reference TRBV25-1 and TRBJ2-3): EADIYQTPRYLVIGTGKKITLECSQTMGHDKMYWYQQDPGMELHLIHYSYGVNSTEKGDLSSESTVSRIRTEHFPLTLESARPSHTSQYLCASSGEGADTQYFGPGTRLTVL.

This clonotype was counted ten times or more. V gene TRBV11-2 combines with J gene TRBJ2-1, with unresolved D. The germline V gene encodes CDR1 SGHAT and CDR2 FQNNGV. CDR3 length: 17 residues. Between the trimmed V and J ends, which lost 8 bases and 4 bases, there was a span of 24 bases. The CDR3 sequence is CASRPLWTDRVYNEQFF. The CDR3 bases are TGTGCCAGCCGACCACTCTGGACGGACCGAGTTTACAATGAGCAGTTCTTC.

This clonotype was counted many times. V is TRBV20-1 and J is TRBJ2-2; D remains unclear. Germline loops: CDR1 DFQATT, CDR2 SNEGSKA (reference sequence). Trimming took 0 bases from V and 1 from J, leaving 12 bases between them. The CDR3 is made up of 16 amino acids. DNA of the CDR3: TGCAGTGCTAGAGATCAGTGGGCAGGGAACACCGGGGAGCTGTTTTTT. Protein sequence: CSARDQWAGNTGELFF.

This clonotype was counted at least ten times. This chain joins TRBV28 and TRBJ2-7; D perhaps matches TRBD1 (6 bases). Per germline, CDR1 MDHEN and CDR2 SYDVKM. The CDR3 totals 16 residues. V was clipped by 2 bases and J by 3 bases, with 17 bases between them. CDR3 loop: CASSLDPRGLSYEQYF. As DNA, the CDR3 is TGTGCCAGCAGTTTAGACCCCAGGGGATTAAGCTACGAGCAGTACTTC.

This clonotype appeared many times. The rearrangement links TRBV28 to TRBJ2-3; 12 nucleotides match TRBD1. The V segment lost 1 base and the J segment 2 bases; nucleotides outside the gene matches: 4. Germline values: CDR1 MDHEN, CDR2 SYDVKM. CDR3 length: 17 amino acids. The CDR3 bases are TGTGCCAGCAGTTTATACGGGACAGGGGGCTTCACAGATACGCAGTATTTT. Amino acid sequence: CASSLYGTGGFTDTQYF.

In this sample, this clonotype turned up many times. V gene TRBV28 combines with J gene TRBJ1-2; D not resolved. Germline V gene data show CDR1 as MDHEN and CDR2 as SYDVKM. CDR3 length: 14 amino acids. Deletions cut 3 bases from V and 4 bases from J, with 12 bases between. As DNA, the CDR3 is TGTGCCAGCAGTTTCCTCCTAGGGTTCTATGGCTACACCTTC. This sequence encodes CASSFLLGFYGYTF.

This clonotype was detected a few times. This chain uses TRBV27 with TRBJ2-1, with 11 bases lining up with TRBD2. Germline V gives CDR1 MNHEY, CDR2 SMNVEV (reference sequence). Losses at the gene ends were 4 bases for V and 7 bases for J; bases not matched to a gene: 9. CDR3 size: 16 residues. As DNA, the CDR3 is TGTGCCAGCAGTTCGTCCCTAGCGGGAGGTTTTAATGAGCAGTTCTTC. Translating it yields CASSSSLAGGFNEQFF.

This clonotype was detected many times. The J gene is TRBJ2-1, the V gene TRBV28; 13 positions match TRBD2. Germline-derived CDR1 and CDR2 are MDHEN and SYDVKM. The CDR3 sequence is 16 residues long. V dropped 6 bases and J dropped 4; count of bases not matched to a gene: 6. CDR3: CASRSRTSGRYNEQFF. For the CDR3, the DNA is TGTGCCAGCAGGAGTCGGACTAGCGGGAGATACAATGAGCAGTTCTTC.

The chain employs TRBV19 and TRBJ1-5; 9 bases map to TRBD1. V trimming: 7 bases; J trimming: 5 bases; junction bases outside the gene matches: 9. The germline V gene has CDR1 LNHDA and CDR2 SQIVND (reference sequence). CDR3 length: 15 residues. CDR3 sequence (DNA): TGTGCCAGTAAGGGGGGGGACAGGGTTTATCAGCCCCAGCATTTT. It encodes CASKGGDRVYQPQHF.

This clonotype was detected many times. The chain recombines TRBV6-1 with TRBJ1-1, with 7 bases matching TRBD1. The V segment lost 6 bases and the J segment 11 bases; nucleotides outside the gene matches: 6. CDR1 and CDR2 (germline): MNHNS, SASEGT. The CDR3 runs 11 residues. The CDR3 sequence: CASSHRGDAFF. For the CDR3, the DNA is TGTGCCAGCAGCCACAGGGGTGATGCTTTCTTT.

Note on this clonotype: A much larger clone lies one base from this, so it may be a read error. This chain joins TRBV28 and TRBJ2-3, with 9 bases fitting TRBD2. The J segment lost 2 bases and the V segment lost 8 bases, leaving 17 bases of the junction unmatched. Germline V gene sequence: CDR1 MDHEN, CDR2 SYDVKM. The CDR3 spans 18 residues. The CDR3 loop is CASGSETAGGPNTDTQYF. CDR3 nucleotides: TGTGCCAGCGGGTCGGAGACAGCGGGAGGACCTAACACAGATACGCAGTATTTT.

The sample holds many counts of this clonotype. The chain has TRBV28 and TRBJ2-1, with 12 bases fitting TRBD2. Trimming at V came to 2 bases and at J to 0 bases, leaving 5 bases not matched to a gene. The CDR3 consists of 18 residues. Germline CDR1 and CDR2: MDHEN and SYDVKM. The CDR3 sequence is CASSLTGLAGSSYNEQFF. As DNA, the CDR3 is TGTGCCAGCAGTTTAACCGGACTAGCGGGAAGCTCCTACAATGAGCAGTTCTTC.

CDR3 nucleotide sequence: TGTGCCAGCAGTTGGGTTACCAGGGGGACAGATACGCAGTATTTT. Translating it yields CASSWVTRGTDTQYF. This sequence joins TRBV28 and TRBJ2-3; TRBD1 aligns across 7 bases. The CDR3 sequence is 15 residues long. The junction had 7 bases not matched to a gene; V was cut back by 4 bases and J by 3 bases. CDR1 and CDR2 from the germline V gene are MDHEN and SYDVKM.

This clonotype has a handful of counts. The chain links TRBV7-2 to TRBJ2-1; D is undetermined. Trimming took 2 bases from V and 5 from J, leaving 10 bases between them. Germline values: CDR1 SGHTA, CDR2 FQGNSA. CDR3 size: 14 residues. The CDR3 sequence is CASSLTWVHNEQFF. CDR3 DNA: TGTGCCAGCAGCTTAACCTGGGTCCACAATGAGCAGTTCTTC.